The entry below describes one T cell receptor beta chain. A read error is possible here, since a much larger clone lies one base away. Investigators prepared the TCR beta libraries by applying iRepertoire HTBI primers and Arm-PCR of CDR3 regions. TCRdb fed the multiplex PCR reads into MiXCR, producing one record per CDR3 protein. This sample has some 430,000 distinct CDR3 sequences; roughly a fifth occur once, and the top ten carry roughly 6.9%. Indicated time point: persistent/refractory GD, antithyroid drugs over 5 years with positive TRAb. Making the TCR library involved RNA that had been extracted from PBMCs. These data come from a study of regulatory T cells in long-lasting Graves disease. Study details: Those with persistent Graves' disease had received antithyroid drugs for over 5 years with positive TSH receptor antibodies.

CDR3 length: 14 residues. With 5 bases removed from V and 0 bases from J, the gap between germline ends came to 11 bases. In germline, CDR1 is MDHEN, CDR2 SYDVKM. This sequence joins TRBV28 and TRBJ2-7; no definite D call. This clonotype originated in a female donor with Graves disease. This specimen was peripheral blood mononuclear cells (PBMCs), taken when the disease was refractory, from a patient treated with antithyroid drugs. The CDR3 region is CASSARPSSYEQYF. Here the CDR3 DNA reads TGTGCCAGCAGTGCGCGGCCTAGCTCCTACGAGCAGTACTTC.